Sequencing of this T cell receptor (beta chain) was carried out in a study of T cells in Graves' hyperthyroidism and ophthalmopathy. Study results and caveats: Most clonotypes expanded in thyroid above 0.001 were likewise present in blood. A 13 V-J model separated ophthalmopathy from stable hyperthyroidism.

Graves' hyperthyroidism was deemed stable absent ophthalmopathy progression within 18 months. Exclusion of a patient resulted from uncontrolled infection, other autoimmune disease, pregnancy or lactation. Researchers amplified the TCR beta CDR3 regions from RNA transcripts. An initial round of RT-PCR targeting the TCR CDR3 relied on the HTBI primer set. In TCRdb, the multiplex PCR reads were re-called with MiXCR into one record per CDR3 protein. The profile covers roughly 290,000 distinct CDR3 sequences, with roughly an eighth appearing a single time and roughly 7.9% taken by the ten largest. The trim removed 3 bases at V and 6 bases at J, leaving 7 bases unmatched. The CDR3 runs to 15 residues. The germline V gene encodes CDR1 MNHEY and CDR2 SVGAGI. On this clonotype: Its antigen remains unidentified.

The specimen was blood. The sequence derives from a woman in her thirties or forties with Graves' hyperthyroidism. The V call is TRBV6-5, the J call TRBJ1-4; 7 positions agree with TRBD1. The CDR3 spells CASSYGTAFDEKLFF. The DNA of the CDR3 is TGTGCCAGCAGTTATGGGACAGCCTTCGATGAAAAACTGTTTTTT.